This TCR beta chain comes out of a study of T cell repertoires in cytomegalovirus infection. Study as a whole: Carrying CMV and the relevant HLA type showed in public TCR beta signatures. Overall study results and limits: HLA-C-restricted, CMV-specific TCR beta clonotypes were dominant ex vivo.

In TCRdb, the reads were re-called with MiXCR into one record per CDR3 protein. The data contain roughly 500,000 distinct CDR3 sequences, roughly 12% of them singletons. The germline CDR1 and CDR2 sequences are LGHDT and YNNKEL (reference sequence). CDR3 size: 15 residues. Trimming pared 0 bases from V and 4 bases from J, leaving 10 bases between. This clonotype has at least ten counts. Its antigen is still unknown. Material: PBMCs. This receptor was identified in a human donor in good health (CMV status not recorded). Some clones in this sample may be carry-over from other donors' samples. V usage is TRBV3-1 and J usage is TRBJ1-3; D possibly corresponds to TRBD1 (5 bases). The CDR3 DNA is TGTGCCAGCAGCCAAGATGTAACAGGAGGAAACACCATATATTTT. It is translated as CASSQDVTGGNTIYF.